One and the same sample provided the 15 T cell receptor beta chains below, sequenced in a study of T cell responses to AZD1222 COVID-19 vaccine. Some clones are missing from TCRdb's copy, which holds only in-frame ones; the method was immunoSEQ multiplex PCR. The profile shows about 160,000 clones, roughly 90% of them singletons. The starting material was peripheral blood, obtained on day 0 of AZD1222 vaccination. The receptors derive from an adult in good health.

The rearrangement uses TRBV5-4 and TRBJ2-7; possibly TRBD1 or TRBD2 for D (5 bases each). This CDR3 region has 15 residues. The V end was cut by 3 bases, the J end by 7 bases, with 20 bases between. Germline lookup yields CDR1 SGHNT and CDR2 YYREEE (reference sequence). CDR3 bases: TGTGCCAGCAGCTCCCGGGACCGAGGTACGGGTGAGCAGTACTTC. Protein product: CASSSRDRGTGEQYF.

This clone was observed a few times. The rearrangement joins TRBV11-2 to TRBJ1-1; no reliable D call. From germline, CDR1 is SGHAT and CDR2 FQNNGV. CDR3 length equals 16 residues. The V end lost 0 bases, the J end lost 0 bases, and 11 bases lay between the germline ends. The CDR3 DNA is TGTGCCAGCAGCTTAGATTTGGCAGACCTGAACACTGAAGCTTTCTTT. It encodes CASSLDLADLNTEAFF.

The chain recombines TRBV28 with TRBJ2-7; D is ambiguous. V dropped 3 bases and J dropped 2 bases, with 8 bases sitting between them. The germline gives CDR1 MDHEN, CDR2 SYDVKM. The CDR3 loop spans 13 amino acids. The CDR3 region has the DNA TGTGCCAGCAGTTTTAGTGCGACCTACGAGCAGTACTTC. Its translation: CASSFSATYEQYF. Based on the CDR3 plus reference TRBV28 and TRBJ2-7, the full variable domain is DVKVTQSSRYLVKRTGEKVFLECVQDMDHENMFWYRQDPGLGLRLIYFSYDVKMKEKGDIPEGYSVSREKKERFSLILESASTNQTSMYLCASSFSATYEQYFGPGTRLTVT.

The chain carries TRBV6-4 and TRBJ2-1, with 7 nucleotides matching TRBD1. CDR1 MRHNA and CDR2 SNTAGT come from the germline V gene. The CDR3 runs 14 residues. V gave up 5 bases and J gave up 8 bases; unmatched junction bases: 9. CDR3 DNA: TGTGCCAGCAGTTTGACAGGGTGGGGCGATGAGCAGTTCTTC. It yields the protein CASSLTGWGDEQFF.

This clone was observed a handful of times. The rearrangement links TRBV4-1 to TRBJ1-3; D remains unclear. Germline CDR1 is MGHRA and CDR2 is YSYEKL. The CDR3 is made up of 16 amino acids. The germline V and J ends were trimmed by 4 bases and 0 bases, with 13 bases remaining between them. The CDR3: CASSLVEDFSGNTIYF. DNA for the CDR3: TGCGCCAGCAGCCTGGTGGAGGATTTCTCTGGAAACACCATATATTTT.

This clone was recorded once. The genes are TRBV7-9 and TRBJ2-2; 7 bases match TRBD1. The trim removed 4 bases at V and 6 bases at J, leaving 5 bases unmatched. CDR1 is SEHNR and CDR2 is FQNEAQ in the germline V gene (reference sequence). The CDR3 runs 14 residues. This CDR3 is CASSSTGRAGELFF. DNA of the CDR3: TGTGCCAGCAGCTCGACAGGGCGTGCCGGGGAGCTGTTTTTT.

V and J are TRBV7-2 and TRBJ2-3, with D perhaps being TRBD1 or TRBD2 (6 bases each). The length of the CDR3 is 15 residues. Between the trimmed V and J ends, which lost 3 bases and 4 bases, there was a span of 14 bases. Looked up from germline, CDR1 is SGHTA and CDR2 is FQGNSA. CDR3 sequence reads: CASSFGGGLADTQYF. For the CDR3, the DNA is TGTGCCAGCAGCTTTGGAGGGGGTTTGGCAGATACGCAGTATTTT.

The chain links TRBV5-5 to TRBJ2-7, with D perhaps matching TRBD1 (6 bases). The V and J ends lost 3 bases and 4 bases respectively, with 11 bases between them. Germline assignment: CDR1 SGHKS and CDR2 YYEKEE (reference sequence). CDR3 length equals 13 residues. As DNA, the CDR3 is TGTGCCAGCAGCTCCAGAACAGGGTACGAGCAGTACTTC. This encodes CASSSRTGYEQYF.

This chain connects TRBV9 to TRBJ1-2; D might be TRBD1 (5 bases). The CDR3 sequence is 15 residues long. In germline, CDR1 is SGDLS, CDR2 YYNGEE. The V and J ends lost 4 bases and 0 bases respectively, with 13 bases between them. CDR3: CASSPTTATNYGYTF. CDR3 bases: TGTGCCAGCAGCCCTACGACAGCAACTAACTATGGCTACACCTTC.

The V and J genes are TRBV12-5 and TRBJ1-3; 7 nucleotides line up with TRBD1. Germline V gives CDR1 LGHNT, CDR2 FRNRAP. The CDR3 contains 13 residues. J lost 5 bases, V lost 6 bases, and 4 bases had no gene match. The CDR3 region has the DNA TGTGCTAGTGGATGGACAGGCCGAAACACCATATATTTT. This gives the protein CASGWTGRNTIYF.

The chain combines TRBV7-3 with TRBJ2-7, with 9 positions matching TRBD1. Germline-derived CDR1 and CDR2 are SGHTA and FQGTGA. The CDR3 length is 15 residues. V shed 2 bases and J 2 bases; nucleotides not matched to a gene: 4. The CDR3 sequence is CASSLGTGQPYEQYF. DNA of the CDR3: TGTGCCAGCAGCTTAGGGACAGGGCAACCCTACGAGCAGTACTTC.

The chain couples TRBV28 to TRBJ1-1; possibly TRBD1 for D (5 bases). Germline V gene lookup returns CDR1 MDHEN and CDR2 SYDVKM. V was cut by 5 bases and J by 8 bases, with 9 bases left in between. There are 11 residues in the CDR3. CDR3 nucleotide sequence: TGTGCCAGCAGTGGGGCGTTAGAAGCTTTCTTT. Protein product: CASSGALEAFF.

The chain joins TRBV9 to TRBJ1-5, with 7 positions matching TRBD1. With V trimmed by 4 bases and J by 4 bases, 11 bases remained unmatched. The CDR3 totals 16 residues. Germline V gene lookup returns CDR1 SGDLS and CDR2 YYNGEE. CDR3 protein: CASSRGGGGGNQPQHF. CDR3 nucleotides: TGTGCCAGCAGCCGAGGGGGCGGAGGTGGAAATCAGCCCCAGCATTTT. Combining the CDR3 with reference TRBV9 and TRBJ1-5 gives the whole variable domain DSGVTQTPKHLITATGQRVTLRCSPRSGDLSVYWYQQSLDQGLQFLIQYYNGEERAKGNILERFSAQQFPDLHSELNLSSLELGDSALYFCASSRGGGGGNQPQHFGDGTRLSIL.

The chain recombines TRBV28 with TRBJ1-6; D perhaps matches TRBD1 (5 bases). This CDR3 has 14 residues. V shed 5 bases and J shed 8 bases, with 13 bases lying between them. CDR1 MDHEN and CDR2 SYDVKM come from the germline V gene. The CDR3 reads CASSPGHGDSPLHF. DNA of the CDR3: TGTGCCAGCAGTCCAGGACACGGTGATTCACCCCTCCACTTT.

This clone was observed a single time. The chain carries TRBV6-5 and TRBJ1-5, with D possibly being TRBD1 (5 bases). Trimming pared 7 bases from V and 1 base from J, leaving 11 bases between. Looked up from germline, CDR1 is MNHEY and CDR2 is SVGAGI. This CDR3 has 14 amino acids. The CDR3 DNA is TGTGCCAGCACCCAAGACAGCAGCAATCAGCCCCAGCATTTT. Translating gives CASTQDSSNQPQHF.